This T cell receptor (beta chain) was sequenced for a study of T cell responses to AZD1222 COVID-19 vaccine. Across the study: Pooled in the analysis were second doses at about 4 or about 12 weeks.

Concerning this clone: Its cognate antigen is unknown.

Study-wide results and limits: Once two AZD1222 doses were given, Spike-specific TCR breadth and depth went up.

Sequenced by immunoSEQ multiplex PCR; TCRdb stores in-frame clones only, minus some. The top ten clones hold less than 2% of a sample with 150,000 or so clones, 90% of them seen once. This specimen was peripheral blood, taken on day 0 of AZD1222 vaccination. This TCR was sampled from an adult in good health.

The CDR3 reads CASSYSVLGGGYTF. The DNA of the CDR3 is TGTGCCAGCAGTTACTCTGTCTTAGGGGGTGGCTACACCTTC. This sequence joins TRBV6-5 and TRBJ1-2; tentatively, D is TRBD1 (6 bases). There are 14 residues in the CDR3. Trimming pared 0 bases from V and 7 bases from J, leaving 12 bases between. CDR1 is MNHEY and CDR2 is SVGAGI in the germline V gene.